Following are 4 T cell receptor beta chains from one sample sequenced in a study of vaccination effects on CD4 cells after COVID-19. These TCRs' antigens remain unknown. Libraries were prepared by immunoSEQ multiplex PCR; TCRdb keeps only in-frame clonotypes and omits some of them. The sample has roughly 25,000 clones; 73% are singletons. Before sequencing, viral peptide pools were used by the ViraFEST assay to expand antigen-specific CD4+ T cells. Isolation of CD4+ T cells took place after less than 12 days of culture. Vaccine recipients, nucleocapsid antibody negative, had no prior SARS-CoV-2 infection. Specimen: CD4+ T cells from PBMCs cultured with SARS-CoV-2 spike peptides, collected before COVID-19 vaccination. These receptors were collected from a human donor who received a COVID-19 vaccine.

V gene TRBV9 combines with J gene TRBJ1-5; unclear D gene. The CDR3 extends over 13 amino acids. Germline CDR1 SGDLS, CDR2 YYNGEE. Trimming took 0 bases from V and 4 from J, leaving 5 bases between them. CDR3 residues: CASSVGSNQPQHF. CDR3 DNA: TGTGCCAGCAGCGTAGGGTCAAATCAGCCCCAGCATTTT.

This clone was found a few times. The rearrangement links TRBV19 to TRBJ1-3; the D is unclear. CDR1 and CDR2 (germline): LNHDA, SQIVND (reference sequence). V was cut by 8 bases and J by 2 bases, with 13 bases left in between. This CDR3 has 14 residues. CDR3 in amino acids: CASSRSGTGNTIYF. The CDR3 nucleotides read TGTGCCAGTTCCCGGAGCGGCACTGGAAACACCATATATTTT.

V and J are TRBV4-2 and TRBJ1-3; D is undetermined. CDR1 LGHNA and CDR2 YNFKEQ come from the germline V gene. The CDR3 length is 18 residues. Trimming removed 0 bases at V and 3 bases at J, with 18 bases between. CDR3 DNA: TGTGCCAGCAGCCAAGATCTGCAAGGGCCCATCGTTGGAAACACCATATATTTT. Protein product: CASSQDLQGPIVGNTIYF.

This chain joins TRBV10-1 and TRBJ2-7; D uncertain. Germline V CDR1 and CDR2: WNHNN, SYGVQD (reference sequence). The CDR3 totals 13 residues. Trimming took 3 bases from V and 2 from J, leaving 8 bases between them. For the CDR3, the DNA is TGCGCCAGCAGTGAAGGGATTCCCTACGAGCAGTACTTC. It is translated as CASSEGIPYEQYF.